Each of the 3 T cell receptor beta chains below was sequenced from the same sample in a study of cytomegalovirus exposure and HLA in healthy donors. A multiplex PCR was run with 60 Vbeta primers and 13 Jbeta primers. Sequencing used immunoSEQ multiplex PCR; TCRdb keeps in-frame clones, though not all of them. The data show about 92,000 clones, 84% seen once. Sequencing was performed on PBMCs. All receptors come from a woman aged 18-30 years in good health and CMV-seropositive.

The CDR3 loop is CASSFGGGSSYNEQFF. CDR3 coding DNA: TGCGCCAGCAGCTTCGGGGGGGGAAGCTCCTACAATGAGCAGTTCTTC. The chain employs TRBV5-1 and TRBJ2-1; 8 nucleotides match TRBD2. This CDR3 has 16 amino acids. Germline V CDR1 and CDR2: SGHRS, YFSETQ. V gave up 2 bases and J gave up 0 bases; unmatched junction bases: 4.

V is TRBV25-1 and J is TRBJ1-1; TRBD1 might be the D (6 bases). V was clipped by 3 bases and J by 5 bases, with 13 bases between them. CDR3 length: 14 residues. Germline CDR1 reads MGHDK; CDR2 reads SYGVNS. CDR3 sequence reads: CASSEGGGSTEAFF. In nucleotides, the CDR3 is TGTGCCAGCAGTGAGGGCGGGGGCAGTACTGAAGCTTTCTTT.

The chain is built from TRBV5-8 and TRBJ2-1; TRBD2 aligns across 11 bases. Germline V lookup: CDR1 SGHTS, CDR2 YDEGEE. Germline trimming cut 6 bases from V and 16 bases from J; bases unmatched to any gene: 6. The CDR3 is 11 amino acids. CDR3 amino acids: CASNFTSGGFF. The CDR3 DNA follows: TGTGCCAGCAACTTTACTAGCGGGGGTTTCTTC.